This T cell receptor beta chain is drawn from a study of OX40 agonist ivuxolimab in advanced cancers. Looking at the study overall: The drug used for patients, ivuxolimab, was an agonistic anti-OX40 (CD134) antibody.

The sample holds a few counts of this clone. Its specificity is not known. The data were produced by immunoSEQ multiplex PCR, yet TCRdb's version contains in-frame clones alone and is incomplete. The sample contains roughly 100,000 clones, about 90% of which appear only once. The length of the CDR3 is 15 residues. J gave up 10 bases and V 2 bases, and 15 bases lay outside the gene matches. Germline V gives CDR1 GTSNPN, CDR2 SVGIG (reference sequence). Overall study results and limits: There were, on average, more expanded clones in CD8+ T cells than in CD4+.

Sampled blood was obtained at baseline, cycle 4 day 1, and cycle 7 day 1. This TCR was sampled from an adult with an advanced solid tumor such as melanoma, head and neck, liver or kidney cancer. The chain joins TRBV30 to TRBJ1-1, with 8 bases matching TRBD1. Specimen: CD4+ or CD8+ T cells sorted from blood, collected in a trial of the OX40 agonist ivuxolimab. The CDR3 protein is CAWSLLRDRPRLAFF. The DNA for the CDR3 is TGTGCCTGGAGTCTCCTCAGGGACAGGCCGCGGTTAGCTTTCTTT. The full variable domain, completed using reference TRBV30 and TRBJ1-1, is SQTIHQWPATLVQPVGSPLSLECTVEGTSNPNLYWYRQAAGRGLQLLFYSVGIGQISSEVPQNLSASRPQDRQFILSSKKLLLSDSGFYLCAWSLLRDRPRLAFFGQGTRLTVV.